The rows below give T cell receptor beta chains drawn from one sample of a study of T cell repertoires in cytomegalovirus infection. TCRdb used MiXCR to reprocess the reads, holding one entry per CDR3 protein. The data contain about 740,000 distinct CDR3 sequences, under 40% of them singletons. Sequenced: PBMCs. The origin of the receptors is a human donor in good health (CMV status not recorded). Some clones in this sample may be carry-over from other donors' samples. The CDR3 runs from the conserved cysteine through the conserved F or W. A D gene is named only where the DNA matches it firmly. Some rows mark clone size as missing; the rest say once, few, many or name a class of expanded clone.

D gene: TRBD1; clone size: few; V gene: TRBV19; J gene: TRBJ1-5; CDR3 protein: CASSMQQGGNQPQHF; CDR3 DNA: TGTGCCAGTAGTATGCAACAGGGGGGCAATCAGCCCCAGCATTTT
D gene: .; clone size: few; V gene: TRBV7-8; J gene: TRBJ1-5; CDR3 protein: CASSLARVSSNQPQHF; CDR3 DNA: TGTGCCAGCAGCTTAGCGCGGGTTTCTAGCAATCAGCCCCAGCATTTT
D gene: .; clone size: few; V gene: TRBV20-1; J gene: TRBJ1-6; CDR3 protein: CSAMRLESSYNSPLHF; CDR3 DNA: TGCAGTGCTATGCGTCTGGAGAGCTCCTATAATTCACCCCTCCACTTT
D gene: .; clone size: few; V gene: TRBV7-9; J gene: TRBJ2-3; CDR3 protein: CASSSSGTDTQYF; CDR3 DNA: TGTGCCAGCAGCTCTAGCGGCACAGATACGCAGTATTTT
D gene: .; clone size: few; V gene: TRBV10-3; J gene: TRBJ1-5; CDR3 protein: CAISGGLGQPQHF; CDR3 DNA: TGTGCCATCAGCGGTGGGTTAGGTCAGCCCCAGCATTTT
D gene: TRBD2; clone size: .; V gene: TRBV20-1; J gene: TRBJ2-7; CDR3 protein: CSARTSSGRASYEQYF; CDR3 DNA: TGCAGTGCTAGAACCAGTAGCGGGAGGGCCTCATACGAGCAGTACTTC
D gene: .; clone size: .; V gene: TRBV5-1; J gene: TRBJ1-1; CDR3 protein: CASSETKGNTEAFF; CDR3 DNA: TGCGCCAGCAGCGAGACCAAAGGGAACACTGAAGCTTTCTTT
D gene: TRBD1; clone size: few; V gene: TRBV9; J gene: TRBJ1-4; CDR3 protein: CASSTARDSYEKLFF; CDR3 DNA: TGTGCCAGCAGCACAGCCCGGGACAGCTATGAAAAACTGTTTTTT
D gene: .; clone size: .; V gene: TRBV13; J gene: TRBJ2-6; CDR3 protein: CATSTYVPGANVLTF; CDR3 DNA: TGTGCCACGTCTACTTATGTTCCTGGGGCCAACGTCCTGACTTTC
D gene: .; clone size: few; V gene: TRBV12-3/TRBV12-4; J gene: TRBJ1-5; CDR3 protein: CASSFRRSRQGNQPQHF; CDR3 DNA: TGTGCCAGCAGTTTTCGACGTTCGAGACAGGGCAATCAGCCCCAGCATTTT
D gene: .; clone size: once; V gene: TRBV24-1; J gene: TRBJ1-5; CDR3 protein: CATRQTGINQPQHF; CDR3 DNA: TGTGCCACCAGACAGACAGGAATCAATCAGCCCCAGCATTTT
D gene: .; clone size: .; V gene: TRBV12-3/TRBV12-4; J gene: TRBJ2-1; CDR3 protein: CASSLGASGTEQFF; CDR3 DNA: TGTGCCAGCAGTTTAGGGGCGTCGGGGACAGAGCAGTTCTTC
D gene: .; clone size: few; V gene: TRBV9; J gene: TRBJ2-1; CDR3 protein: CASSANPSIHYNEQFF; CDR3 DNA: TGTGCCAGCAGCGCCAACCCGTCTATTCACTACAATGAGCAGTTCTTC
D gene: .; clone size: few; V gene: TRBV28; J gene: TRBJ2-3; CDR3 protein: CASSSPLGVTQYF; CDR3 DNA: TGTGCCAGCAGTTCTCCCCTAGGCGTGACGCAGTATTTT
D gene: .; clone size: few; V gene: TRBV15; J gene: TRBJ2-7; CDR3 protein: CATSRDFREPTYEQYF; CDR3 DNA: TGTGCCACCAGCAGAGATTTCCGGGAACCTACCTACGAGCAGTACTTC
D gene: .; clone size: few; V gene: TRBV29-1; J gene: TRBJ1-4; CDR3 protein: CSVEDTVQKKLFF; CDR3 DNA: TGCAGCGTTGAAGACACAGTGCAGAAAAAACTGTTTTTT
D gene: .; clone size: .; V gene: TRBV20-1; J gene: TRBJ2-7; CDR3 protein: CSARKNYEQYF; CDR3 DNA: TGCAGTGCTCGAAAAAACTACGAGCAGTACTTC
D gene: .; clone size: .; V gene: TRBV10-3; J gene: TRBJ2-6; CDR3 protein: CAIGDFSGANVLTF; CDR3 DNA: TGTGCCATCGGGGATTTCTCTGGGGCCAACGTCCTGACTTTC
D gene: .; clone size: .; V gene: TRBV7-3; J gene: TRBJ1-2; CDR3 protein: CARSSRTSYGYTF; CDR3 DNA: TGTGCCAGAAGCTCCCGGACGAGCTATGGCTACACCTTC
D gene: TRBD1; clone size: few; V gene: TRBV7-8; J gene: TRBJ1-2; CDR3 protein: CASSPHADRDYGYTF; CDR3 DNA: TGTGCCAGCAGCCCCCACGCGGACAGGGACTATGGCTACACCTTC
D gene: TRBD2; clone size: .; V gene: TRBV5-4; J gene: TRBJ2-3; CDR3 protein: CASSGGGLLAGGPNTDTQYF; CDR3 DNA: TGTGCCAGCAGCGGTGGAGGGTTACTAGCGGGGGGACCAAACACAGATACGCAGTATTTT
D gene: TRBD1; clone size: .; V gene: TRBV20-1; J gene: TRBJ1-2; CDR3 protein: CSARASQGQGNGYTF; CDR3 DNA: TGCAGTGCTAGAGCGAGCCAGGGACAGGGGAATGGCTACACCTTC
D gene: .; clone size: few; V gene: TRBV7-3; J gene: TRBJ2-3; CDR3 protein: CASSPRALVSDTQYF; CDR3 DNA: TGTGCCAGCAGCCCACGAGCCTTGGTGTCAGATACGCAGTATTTT